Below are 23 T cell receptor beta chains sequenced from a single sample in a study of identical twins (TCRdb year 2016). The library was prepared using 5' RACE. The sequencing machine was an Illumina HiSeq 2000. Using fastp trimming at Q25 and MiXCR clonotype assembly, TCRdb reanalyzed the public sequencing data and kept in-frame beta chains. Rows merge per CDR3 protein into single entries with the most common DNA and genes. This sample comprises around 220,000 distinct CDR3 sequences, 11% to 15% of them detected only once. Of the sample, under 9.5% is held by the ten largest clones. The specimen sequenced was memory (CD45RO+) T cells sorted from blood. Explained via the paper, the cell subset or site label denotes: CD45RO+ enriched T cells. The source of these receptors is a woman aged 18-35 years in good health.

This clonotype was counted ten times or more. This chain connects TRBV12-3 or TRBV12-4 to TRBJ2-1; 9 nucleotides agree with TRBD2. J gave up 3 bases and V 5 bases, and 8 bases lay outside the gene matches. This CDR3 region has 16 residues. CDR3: CASSPLLAGLYNEQFF. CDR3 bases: TGTGCCAGCAGTCCTCTCCTAGCGGGGCTCTACAATGAGCAGTTCTTC.

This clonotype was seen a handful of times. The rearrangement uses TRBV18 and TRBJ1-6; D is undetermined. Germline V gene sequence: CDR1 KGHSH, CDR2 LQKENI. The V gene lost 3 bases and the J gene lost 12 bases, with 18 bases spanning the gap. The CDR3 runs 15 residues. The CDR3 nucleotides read TGTGCCAGCTCACCTGAGGCGGCCCTTCGGGGACCCCTCCACTTT. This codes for CASSPEAALRGPLHF.

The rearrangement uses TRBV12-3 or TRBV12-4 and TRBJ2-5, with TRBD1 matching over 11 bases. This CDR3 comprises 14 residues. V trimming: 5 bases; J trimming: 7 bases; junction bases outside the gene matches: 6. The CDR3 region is CASSLDRGPGTQYF. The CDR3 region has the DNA TGTGCCAGCAGTCTGGACAGGGGGCCTGGGACCCAGTACTTC.

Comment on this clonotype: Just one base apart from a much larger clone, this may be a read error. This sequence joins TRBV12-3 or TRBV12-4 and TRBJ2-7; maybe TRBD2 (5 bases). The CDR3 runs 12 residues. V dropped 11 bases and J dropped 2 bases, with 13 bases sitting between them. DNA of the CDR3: TGTGCCTGCGGGCCCGGAGCCTACGAGCAGTACTTC. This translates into CACGPGAYEQYF.

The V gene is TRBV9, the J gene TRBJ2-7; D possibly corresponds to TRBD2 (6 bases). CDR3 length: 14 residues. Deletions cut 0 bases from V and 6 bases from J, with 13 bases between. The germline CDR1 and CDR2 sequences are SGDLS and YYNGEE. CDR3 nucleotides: TGTGCCAGCAGCGTAGCGGGGGTGGCGTCCGAGCAGTACTTC. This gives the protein CASSVAGVASEQYF.

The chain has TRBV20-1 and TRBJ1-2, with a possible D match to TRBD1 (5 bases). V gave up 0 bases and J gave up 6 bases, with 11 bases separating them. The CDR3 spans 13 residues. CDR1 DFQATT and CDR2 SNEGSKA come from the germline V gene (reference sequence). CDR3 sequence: CSARDPRGNGYTF. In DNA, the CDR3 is TGCAGTGCTAGAGATCCCCGGGGGAATGGCTACACCTTC.

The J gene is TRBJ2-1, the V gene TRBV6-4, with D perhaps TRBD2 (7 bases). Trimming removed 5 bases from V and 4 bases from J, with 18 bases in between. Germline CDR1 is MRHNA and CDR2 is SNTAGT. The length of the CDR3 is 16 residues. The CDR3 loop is CASSPSVGGAYNEQFF. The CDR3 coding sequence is TGTGCCAGCAGTCCTTCGGTGGGGGGGGCTTACAATGAGCAGTTCTTC.

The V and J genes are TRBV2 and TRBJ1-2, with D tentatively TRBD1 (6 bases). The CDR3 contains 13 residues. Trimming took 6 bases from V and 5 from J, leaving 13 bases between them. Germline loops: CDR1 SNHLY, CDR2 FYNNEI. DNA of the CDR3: TGTGCCAGCAGGGCACAGGGATATTATGGCTACACCTTC. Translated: CASRAQGYYGYTF.

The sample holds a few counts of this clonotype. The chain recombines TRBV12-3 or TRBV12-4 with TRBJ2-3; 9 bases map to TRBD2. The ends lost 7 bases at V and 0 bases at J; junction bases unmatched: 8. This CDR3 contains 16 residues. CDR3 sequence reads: CASNPLAGMSTDTQYF. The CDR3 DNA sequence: TGTGCCAGCAATCCCCTAGCGGGGATGAGCACAGATACGCAGTATTTT.

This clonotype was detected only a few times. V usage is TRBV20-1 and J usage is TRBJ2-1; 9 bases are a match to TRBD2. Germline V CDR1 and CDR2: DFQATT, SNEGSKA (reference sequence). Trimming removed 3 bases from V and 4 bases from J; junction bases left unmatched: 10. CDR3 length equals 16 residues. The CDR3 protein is CSARTLAGELYNEQFF. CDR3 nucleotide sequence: TGCAGTGCTAGGACTTTAGCGGGAGAGCTTTACAATGAGCAGTTCTTC.

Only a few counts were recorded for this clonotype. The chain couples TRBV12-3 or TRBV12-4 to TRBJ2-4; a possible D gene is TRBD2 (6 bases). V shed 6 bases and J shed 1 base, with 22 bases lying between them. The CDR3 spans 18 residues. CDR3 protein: CASSPGPGGGVAKNIQYF. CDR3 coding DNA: TGTGCCAGCAGCCCGGGCCCCGGAGGAGGGGTGGCCAAAAACATTCAGTACTTC.

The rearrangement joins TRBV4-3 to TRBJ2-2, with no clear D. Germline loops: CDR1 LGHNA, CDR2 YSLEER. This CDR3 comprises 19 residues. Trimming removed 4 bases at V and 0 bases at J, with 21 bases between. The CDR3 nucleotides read TGCGCCAGCAGCCCCCTGGGCCAACTACGCCCCTCGAACACCGGGGAGCTGTTTTTT. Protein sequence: CASSPLGQLRPSNTGELFF.

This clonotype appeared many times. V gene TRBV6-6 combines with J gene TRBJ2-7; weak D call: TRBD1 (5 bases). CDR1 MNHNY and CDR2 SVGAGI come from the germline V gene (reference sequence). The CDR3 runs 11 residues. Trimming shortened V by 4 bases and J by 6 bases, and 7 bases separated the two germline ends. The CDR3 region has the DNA TGTGCCAGCAGTTTCAGGGCCGAGCAGTACTTC. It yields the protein CASSFRAEQYF.

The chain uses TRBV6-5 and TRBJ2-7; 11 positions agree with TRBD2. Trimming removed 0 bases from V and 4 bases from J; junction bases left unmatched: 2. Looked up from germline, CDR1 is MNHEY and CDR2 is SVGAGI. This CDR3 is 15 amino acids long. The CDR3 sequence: CASSYSGLAAYEQYF. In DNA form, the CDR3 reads TGTGCCAGCAGTTACTCGGGACTAGCGGCTTACGAGCAGTACTTC.

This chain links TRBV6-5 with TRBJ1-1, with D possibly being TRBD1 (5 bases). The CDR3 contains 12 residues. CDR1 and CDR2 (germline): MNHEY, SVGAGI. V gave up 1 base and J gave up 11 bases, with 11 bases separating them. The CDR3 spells CASSYWGSRAFF. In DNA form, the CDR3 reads TGTGCCAGCAGTTACTGGGGGTCGCGGGCTTTCTTT.

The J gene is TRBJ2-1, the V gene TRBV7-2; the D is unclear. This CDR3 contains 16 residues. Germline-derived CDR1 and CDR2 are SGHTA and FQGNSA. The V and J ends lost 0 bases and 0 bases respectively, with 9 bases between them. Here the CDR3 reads CASSLAFASSYNEQFF. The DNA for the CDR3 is TGTGCCAGCAGCTTAGCTTTCGCCAGCTCCTACAATGAGCAGTTCTTC.

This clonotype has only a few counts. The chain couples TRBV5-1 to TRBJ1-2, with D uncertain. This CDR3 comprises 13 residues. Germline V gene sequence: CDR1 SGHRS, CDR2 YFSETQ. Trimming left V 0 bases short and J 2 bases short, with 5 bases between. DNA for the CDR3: TGCGCCAGCAGCTTGGTCAGGAACTATGGCTACACCTTC. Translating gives CASSLVRNYGYTF.

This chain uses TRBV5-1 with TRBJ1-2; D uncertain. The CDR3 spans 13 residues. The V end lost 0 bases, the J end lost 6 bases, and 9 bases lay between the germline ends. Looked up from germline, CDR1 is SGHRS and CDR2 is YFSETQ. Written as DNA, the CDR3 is TGCGCCAGCAGCTTGGGACACGACAATGGCTACACCTTC. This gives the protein CASSLGHDNGYTF.

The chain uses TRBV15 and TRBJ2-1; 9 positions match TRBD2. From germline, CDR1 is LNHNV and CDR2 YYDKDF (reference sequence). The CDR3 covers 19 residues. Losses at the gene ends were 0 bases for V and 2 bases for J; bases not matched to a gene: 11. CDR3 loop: CATSRDVTSGRTTYNEQFF. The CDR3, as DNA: TGTGCCACCAGCAGAGATGTGACTAGCGGTAGAACCACCTACAATGAGCAGTTCTTC.

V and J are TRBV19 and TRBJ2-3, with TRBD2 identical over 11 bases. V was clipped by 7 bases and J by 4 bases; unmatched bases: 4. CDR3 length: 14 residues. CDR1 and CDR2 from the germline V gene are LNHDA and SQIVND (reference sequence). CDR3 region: CASTEGLAADTQYF. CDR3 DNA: TGTGCCAGTACCGAGGGACTAGCGGCAGATACGCAGTATTTT.

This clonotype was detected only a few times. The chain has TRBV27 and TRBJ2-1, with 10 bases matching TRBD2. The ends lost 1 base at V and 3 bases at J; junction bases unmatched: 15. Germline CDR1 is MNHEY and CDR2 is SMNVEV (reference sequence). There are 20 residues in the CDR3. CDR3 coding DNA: TGTGCCAGCAGTTTATTGGGTCTAGCGGGAGAGGTTTGGGGCTACAATGAGCAGTTCTTC. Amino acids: CASSLLGLAGEVWGYNEQFF.

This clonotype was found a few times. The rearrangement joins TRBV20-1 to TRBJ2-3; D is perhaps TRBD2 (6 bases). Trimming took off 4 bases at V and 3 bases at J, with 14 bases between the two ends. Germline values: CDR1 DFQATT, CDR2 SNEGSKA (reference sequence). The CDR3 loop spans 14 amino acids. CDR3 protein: CSATQSGVTDTQYF. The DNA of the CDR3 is TGCAGTGCTACACAATCGGGGGTGACAGATACGCAGTATTTT.

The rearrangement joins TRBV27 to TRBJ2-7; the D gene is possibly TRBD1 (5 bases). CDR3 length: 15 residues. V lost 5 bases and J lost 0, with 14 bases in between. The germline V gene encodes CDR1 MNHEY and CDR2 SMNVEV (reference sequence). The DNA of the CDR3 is TGTGCCAGCAGTGGTATCAGGGTCAGCTCCTACGAGCAGTACTTC. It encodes CASSGIRVSSYEQYF.